The source of this T cell receptor beta chain is a study of T cells expressing NK-cell markers. TCRdb processed the 5' RACE reads again and assigns one entry to each CDR3 protein, with no DNA. This table lists 150,000 to 180,000 distinct CDR3 sequences. CDR3 length: 16 residues. The V gene's germline CDR1 is MNHEY and CDR2 SVGAGI. This clonotype was sampled from a woman between 50 and 59 years old in good health. Sequencing was carried out using blood T cells: a sorted CD56 or NKG2C T cell subset, CD4+ or CD8+ T cells, or bulk PBMC T cells (not recorded which). This chain links TRBV6-5 with TRBJ2-7; TCRdb lists TRBD2, though no DNA is available to test this call. The CDR3 sequence is CASSPGSRDLSYEQYF.